The 16 T cell receptor beta chains below all came from one sample that was sequenced in a study of T cell responses to AZD1222 COVID-19 vaccine. The repertoire was sequenced with immunoSEQ multiplex PCR; TCRdb's copy has only in-frame clones and lacks some. This sample carries 130,000 to 150,000 clones, 88% of them seen once, and the ten largest clones take 5.4%. Sequenced here: peripheral blood, sampled 28 days after the second dose of the MenACWY control vaccine. All receptors come from an adult who received the MenACWY meningococcal vaccine as a control.

V usage is TRBV9 and J usage is TRBJ1-1; D might be TRBD1 (6 bases). The germline gives CDR1 SGDLS, CDR2 YYNGEE. The CDR3 sequence is 16 residues long. The V and J ends lost 4 bases and 0 bases respectively, with 16 bases between them. CDR3 sequence reads: CASSPRGQFMNTEAFF. The CDR3 DNA follows: TGTGCCAGCAGCCCCCGAGGACAGTTCATGAACACTGAAGCTTTCTTT.

The chain carries TRBV18 and TRBJ2-1; D may match TRBD1 or TRBD2 (7 bases each). The ends were cut back, 2 bases at V and 6 bases at J, with 17 bases in the middle. This CDR3 spans 16 amino acids. Germline V gene data show CDR1 as KGHSH and CDR2 as LQKENI. This CDR3 is CASSPSQGGHGNEQFF. CDR3 nucleotide sequence: TGTGCCAGCTCACCAAGTCAGGGGGGGCACGGCAATGAGCAGTTCTTC.

This rearrangement joins TRBV29-1 to TRBJ2-2, with 8 bases lining up with TRBD1. Trimming cost V 6 bases and J 4 bases; bases outside gene matches: 7. CDR1 and CDR2 (germline): SQVTM, ANQGSEA. The CDR3 consists of 14 residues. CDR3 nucleotide sequence: TGCAGCGTCGGGGACAGGAAACTCACCGGGGAGCTGTTTTTT. Protein: CSVGDRKLTGELFF.

The chain recombines TRBV7-2 with TRBJ2-5; D is uncertain. The CDR3 has 13 residues. The V gene's germline CDR1 is SGHTA and CDR2 FQGNSA. The V and J ends lost 2 bases and 9 bases respectively, with 13 bases between them. CDR3 bases: TGTGCCAGCAGCTTAAACGGGCCCGCCGCCCAGTACTTC. Protein: CASSLNGPAAQYF.

The V call is TRBV9, the J call TRBJ2-6; D is ambiguous. The CDR3 is 17 amino acids. Germline CDR1 and CDR2: SGDLS and YYNGEE. Trimming cost V 4 bases and J 4 bases, with 18 bases left between them. The CDR3 sequence: CASSPTAPGRGANVLTF. Here the CDR3 DNA reads TGTGCCAGCAGCCCGACGGCCCCGGGTAGAGGGGCCAACGTCCTGACTTTC.

V is TRBV11-2 and J is TRBJ2-7, with D unclear. V lost 3 bases, J lost 3 bases, and 15 bases lay in between. CDR1 SGHAT and CDR2 FQNNGV come from the germline V gene. The CDR3 spans 15 residues. The CDR3 DNA reads as TGTGCCAGCAGCTTTGGGTCTGTGTCCCGCTACGAGCAGTACTTC. Translated: CASSFGSVSRYEQYF. Variable domain in full (rest from reference TRBV11-2 and TRBJ2-7): EAGVAQSPRYKIIEKRQSVAFWCNPISGHATLYWYQQILGQGPKLLIQFQNNGVVDDSQLPKDRFSAERLKGVDSTLKIQPAKLEDSAVYLCASSFGSVSRYEQYFGPGTRLTVT.

The chain recombines TRBV19 with TRBJ1-2; possible D gene TRBD1, 5 bases. This CDR3 comprises 14 residues. CDR1 LNHDA and CDR2 SQIVND come from the germline V gene (reference sequence). V was clipped by 8 bases and J by 4 bases, with 17 bases between them. CDR3 amino acids: CASSFEGRAYGYTF. DNA of the CDR3: TGTGCCAGTTCCTTTGAGGGGAGGGCCTATGGCTACACCTTC.

The chain has TRBV3-1 (or the pseudogene TRBV3-2) and TRBJ2-7; 10 bases line up with TRBD1. From germline, CDR1 is LGHDT and CDR2 YNNKEL (reference sequence). CDR3 length: 15 residues. V lost 1 base and J lost 2; bases outside the gene matches: 2. CDR3 sequence (DNA): TGTGCCAGCAGCCAAGGGACAGGGGGAACCTACGAGCAGTACTTC. Amino acids: CASSQGTGGTYEQYF.

V is TRBV4-3 and J is TRBJ1-1; D possibly corresponds to TRBD1 (6 bases). V shed 1 base and J shed 3 bases, with 12 bases lying between them. This CDR3 has 15 amino acids. Germline V gives CDR1 LGHNA, CDR2 YSLEER. The CDR3 region has the DNA TGCGCCAGCAGCCAAGCCAGGGGTGTGGACACTGAAGCTTTCTTT. It is translated as CASSQARGVDTEAFF.

CDR3 DNA: TGTGCCATCAGTGGGGCTAGCGGGGGCGATGAGCAGTTCTTC. Amino acid sequence: CAISGASGGDEQFF. The chain recombines TRBV10-3 with TRBJ2-1; 10 positions match TRBD2. Germline V gene sequence: CDR1 ENHRY, CDR2 SYGVKD. The CDR3 is 14 amino acids. With V trimmed by 4 bases and J by 8 bases, 5 bases remained unmatched.

This clone was counted once. The gene calls are TRBV5-1 and TRBJ2-5; unclear D gene. This CDR3 is 14 amino acids long. Germline CDR1 SGHRS, CDR2 YFSETQ. Trimming removed 0 bases at V and 5 bases at J, with 11 bases between. The DNA of the CDR3 is TGCGCCAGCAGCTTGGGAAGGGAAAAGGAGACCCAGTACTTC. Translation gives CASSLGREKETQYF.

This chain uses TRBV4-2 with TRBJ2-1; a possible D gene is TRBD2 (6 bases). Germline CDR1 is LGHNA and CDR2 is YNFKEQ. The CDR3 spans 17 residues. Trimming pared 0 bases from V and 7 bases from J, leaving 19 bases between. Here the CDR3 reads CASSQDLALQGGNEQFF. The CDR3 bases are TGTGCCAGCAGCCAAGACCTAGCACTTCAAGGAGGGAATGAGCAGTTCTTC.

V usage is TRBV11-2 and J usage is TRBJ2-7; D perhaps matches TRBD1 (6 bases). The CDR3 totals 13 residues. V was pared by 3 bases and J by 3 bases, with 9 bases between. Germline V gene lookup returns CDR1 SGHAT and CDR2 FQNNGV. In DNA, the CDR3 is TGTGCCAGCAGCTTCACAGGGATCTACGAGCAGTACTTC. Protein product: CASSFTGIYEQYF.

The rearrangement links TRBV10-3 to TRBJ2-2; D gene ambiguous. CDR3 length equals 16 residues. Looked up from germline, CDR1 is ENHRY and CDR2 is SYGVKD. Trimming removed 4 bases from V and 1 base from J, with 13 bases in between. The CDR3 sequence: CAISAGYGVNTGELFF. The CDR3 DNA sequence: TGTGCCATCAGTGCAGGATATGGCGTGAACACCGGGGAGCTGTTTTTT.

The chain joins TRBV14 to TRBJ2-7, with D hard to call. CDR1 is SGHDN, CDR2 FVKESK, per germline. V dropped 5 bases and J dropped 7 bases, with 12 bases sitting between them. This CDR3 is built from 12 residues. CDR3 nucleotides: TGTGCCAGCAGCACCCAAGGGATTGAGCAGTACTTC. The encoded protein is CASSTQGIEQYF.

The V call is TRBV2, the J call TRBJ1-6; no clear D. CDR3 length: 15 amino acids. The germline gives CDR1 SNHLY, CDR2 FYNNEI. V was cut by 2 bases and J by 8 bases, with 13 bases left in between. CDR3 sequence: CASSEQHQRYSPLHF. CDR3 bases: TGTGCCAGCAGTGAACAGCATCAGAGGTATTCACCCCTCCACTTT.